This T cell receptor beta chain was identified during a study of blood T cell repertoires in COVID-19. On the study more broadly: COVID-19 samples from acute and convalescent phases originated in the United States, Italy and Spain. Nucleic acid was either cDNA or gDNA, and it came from T cells, B-cell-depleted T cells, or PBMCs.

In the source study's methods: Reference gene primer amplification gave estimated nucleated cell counts. Some clones are missing from TCRdb's copy, which holds only in-frame ones; the method was immunoSEQ multiplex PCR. V and J calls and clone size are as listed in that table; D and trimming were resolved from the DNA. In the table there are over 85,000 clones, about 76% of which are singletons. The J segment lost 8 bases and the V segment lost 0 bases, leaving 8 bases of the junction unmatched. CDR3 length: 15 residues. Germline CDR1 reads SGHTS; CDR2 reads YDEGEE. The rearrangement uses TRBV5-8 and TRBJ2-1, with TRBD2 matching over 7 bases. Sequenced input: peripheral blood. The TCR comes from a human donor in a cohort sampled during active COVID-19. The CDR3, as DNA: TGTGCCAGCAGCTTGGACCGACTAGCTATGGATGAGCAGTTCTTC. Its protein is CASSLDRLAMDEQFF.